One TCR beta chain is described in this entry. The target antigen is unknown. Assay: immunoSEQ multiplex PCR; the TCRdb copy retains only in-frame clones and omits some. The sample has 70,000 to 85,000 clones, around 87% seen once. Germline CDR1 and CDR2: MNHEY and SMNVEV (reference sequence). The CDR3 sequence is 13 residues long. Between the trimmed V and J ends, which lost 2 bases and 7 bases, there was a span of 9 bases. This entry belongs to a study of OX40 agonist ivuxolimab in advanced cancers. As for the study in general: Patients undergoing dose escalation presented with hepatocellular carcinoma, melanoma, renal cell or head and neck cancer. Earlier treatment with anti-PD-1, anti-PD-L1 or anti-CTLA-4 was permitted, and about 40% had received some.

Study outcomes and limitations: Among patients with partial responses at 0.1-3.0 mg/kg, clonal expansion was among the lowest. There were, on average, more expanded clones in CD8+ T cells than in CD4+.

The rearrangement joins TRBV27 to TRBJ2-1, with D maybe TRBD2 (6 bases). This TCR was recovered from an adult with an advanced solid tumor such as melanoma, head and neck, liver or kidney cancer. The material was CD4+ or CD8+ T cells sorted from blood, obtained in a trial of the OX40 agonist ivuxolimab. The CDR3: CASSLRERNEQFF. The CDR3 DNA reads TGTGCCAGCAGTTTACGGGAGAGGAATGAGCAGTTCTTC.